This passage covers 11 T cell receptor beta chains from one sample sequenced in a study of blood T cell repertoires in COVID-19. Produced via immunoSEQ multiplex PCR; TCRdb's table is partial and in-frame only. Among about 340,000 clones listed, about 88% were seen once. The sequenced sample was peripheral blood. The receptors derive from a woman in her 70s with COVID-19, enrolled during active disease.

A single count supports this clone. V and J are TRBV24-1 and TRBJ2-7, with TRBD1 matching 10 bases. V lost 6 bases to trimming and J lost 8 bases; unmatched junction nucleotides: 12. The CDR3 sequence is 15 residues long. The germline V gene has CDR1 KGHDR and CDR2 SFDVKD. The CDR3: CATSPRDRGFPQQYF. The CDR3 bases are TGTGCCACCAGTCCCCGGGACAGGGGATTTCCTCAGCAGTACTTC.

V and J are TRBV19 and TRBJ1-1, with 7 bases matching TRBD1. The CDR3 spans 16 residues. Unmatched junction bases numbered 8, after V lost 4 bases and J lost 0 bases. Germline V gives CDR1 LNHDA, CDR2 SQIVND (reference sequence). The CDR3 is CASSRDQGVMNTEAFF. As DNA, the CDR3 is TGTGCCAGTAGTAGGGACCAGGGGGTTATGAACACTGAAGCTTTCTTT.

This clone was picked up a small number of times. The chain joins TRBV3-1 (or the pseudogene TRBV3-2) to TRBJ2-3; 15 bases fit TRBD2. This CDR3 comprises 17 residues. V trimming: 1 base; J trimming: 5 bases; junction bases outside the gene matches: 4. CDR1 is LGHDT and CDR2 is YNNKEL in the germline V gene (reference sequence). CDR3: CASSQARTSGGVDTQYF. Here the CDR3 DNA reads TGTGCCAGCAGCCAAGCCCGGACTAGCGGGGGGGTAGATACGCAGTATTTT.

This chain joins TRBV20-1 and TRBJ1-1; no reliable D call. The CDR3 totals 10 residues. V lost 5 bases, J lost 6 bases, and 7 bases lay in between. Germline CDR1 is DFQATT and CDR2 is SNEGSKA (reference sequence). The CDR3 loop is CSARIAEAFF. DNA of the CDR3: TGCAGTGCTCGCATAGCTGAAGCTTTCTTT.

Here the CDR3 reads CASSPEEGSNSPLHF. In nucleotides, the CDR3 is TGCGCCAGCAGCCCGGAGGAGGGTAGTAATTCACCCCTCCACTTT. This chain joins TRBV4-3 and TRBJ1-6; no clear D. V was clipped by 4 bases and J by 6 bases, with 13 bases between them. This CDR3 has 15 amino acids. The germline gives CDR1 LGHNA, CDR2 YSLEER.

The rearrangement uses TRBV29-1 and TRBJ2-3; 7 bases are shared with TRBD2. Germline CDR1 and CDR2: SQVTM and ANQGSEA. The CDR3 has 13 amino acids. Unmatched junction bases numbered 10, after V lost 8 bases and J lost 5 bases. The CDR3 DNA follows: TGCAGCTATCAAGGGACGGGAGGAGATACGCAGTATTTT. Translating gives CSYQGTGGDTQYF.

As concerns this clone: The sample holds other DNA sequences that translate to the same CDR3. The chain joins TRBV6-5 to TRBJ1-1; TRBD1 might be the D (5 bases). The CDR3 covers 14 residues. The germline V gene encodes CDR1 MNHEY and CDR2 SVGAGI. V was trimmed by 0 bases and J by 4 bases, leaving 9 bases between them. DNA for the CDR3: TGTGCCAGCAGTTACTCGACGGGGGGCACTGAAGCTTTCTTT. This encodes CASSYSTGGTEAFF.

The rearrangement uses TRBV5-6 and TRBJ2-2, with D perhaps matching TRBD1 (5 bases). The V end was cut by 2 bases, the J end by 1 base, with 9 bases between. Germline V gives CDR1 SGHDT, CDR2 YYEEEE. The CDR3 loop spans 15 amino acids. The CDR3 sequence: CASSLGVLNTGELFF. CDR3 bases: TGTGCCAGCAGCTTAGGGGTTTTGAACACCGGGGAGCTGTTTTTT.

V is TRBV7-9 and J is TRBJ1-6, with 11 bases aligning to TRBD1. Per germline, CDR1 SEHNR and CDR2 FQNEAQ (reference sequence). V was pared by 4 bases and J by 7 bases, with 9 bases of the junction left unmatched. This CDR3 contains 17 residues. The DNA for the CDR3 is TGTGCCAGCAGCTCACCCCCGGGACAGGGGGTCAATTCACCCCTCCACTTT. This sequence encodes CASSSPPGQGVNSPLHF.

The rearrangement joins TRBV20-1 to TRBJ2-1, with D possibly matching TRBD2 (6 bases). Trimming removed 3 bases from V and 4 bases from J, with 16 bases in between. From germline, CDR1 is DFQATT and CDR2 SNEGSKA (reference sequence). This CDR3 is 15 amino acids long. Here the CDR3 reads CSASQVGLPYNEQFF. In nucleotides, the CDR3 is TGCAGTGCTAGTCAGGTGGGACTCCCTTACAATGAGCAGTTCTTC.

This chain uses TRBV9 with TRBJ1-1; possibly TRBD1 for D (6 bases). The CDR3 is 14 residues long. V lost 3 bases to trimming and J lost 8 bases, with 17 bases between them. The germline gives CDR1 SGDLS, CDR2 YYNGEE. The CDR3 DNA reads TGTGCCAGCAGCGCCCCCCCTGGACAGTCAGAAGCTTTCTTT. It specifies CASSAPPGQSEAFF.